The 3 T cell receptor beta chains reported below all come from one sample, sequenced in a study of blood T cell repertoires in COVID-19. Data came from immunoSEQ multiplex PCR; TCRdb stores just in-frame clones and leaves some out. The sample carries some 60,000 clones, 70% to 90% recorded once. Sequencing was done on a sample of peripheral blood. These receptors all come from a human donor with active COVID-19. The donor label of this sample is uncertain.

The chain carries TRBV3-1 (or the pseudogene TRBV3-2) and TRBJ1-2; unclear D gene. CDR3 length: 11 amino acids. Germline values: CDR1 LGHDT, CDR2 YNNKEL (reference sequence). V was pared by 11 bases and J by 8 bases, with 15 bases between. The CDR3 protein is CASSGSRGYTF. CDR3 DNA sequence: TGTGCCTCCTCCGGGTCTAGGGGCTACACCTTC.

The CDR3 loop reads CATSRDEVGHEQFF. The CDR3 nucleotides read TGTGCCACCAGCAGAGATGAGGTTGGCCATGAGCAGTTCTTC. The V call is TRBV15, the J call TRBJ2-1; the D is unclear. Germline assignment: CDR1 LNHNV and CDR2 YYDKDF (reference sequence). The CDR3 totals 14 residues. Trimming took 0 bases from V and 8 from J, leaving 11 bases between them.

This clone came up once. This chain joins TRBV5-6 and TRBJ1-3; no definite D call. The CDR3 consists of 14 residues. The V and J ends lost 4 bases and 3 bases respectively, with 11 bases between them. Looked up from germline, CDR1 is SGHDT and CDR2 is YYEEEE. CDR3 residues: CASSPWFGGNTIYF. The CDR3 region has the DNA TGTGCCAGCAGCCCCTGGTTCGGTGGAAACACCATATATTTT.